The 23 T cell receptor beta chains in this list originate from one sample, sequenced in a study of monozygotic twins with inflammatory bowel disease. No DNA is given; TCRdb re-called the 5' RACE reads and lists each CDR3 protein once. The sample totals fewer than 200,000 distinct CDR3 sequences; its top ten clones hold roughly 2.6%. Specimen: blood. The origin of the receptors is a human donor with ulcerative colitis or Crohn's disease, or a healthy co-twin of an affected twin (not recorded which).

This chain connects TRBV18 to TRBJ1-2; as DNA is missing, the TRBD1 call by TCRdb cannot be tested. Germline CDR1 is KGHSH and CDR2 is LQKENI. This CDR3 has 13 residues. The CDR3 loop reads CASSPTQGDGYTF. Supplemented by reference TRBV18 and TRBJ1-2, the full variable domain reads NAGVMQNPRHLVRRRGQEARLRCSPMKGHSHVYWYRQLPEEGLKFMVYLQKENIIDESGMPKERFSAEFPKEGPSILRIQQVVRGDSAAYFCASSPTQGDGYTFGSGTRLTVV.

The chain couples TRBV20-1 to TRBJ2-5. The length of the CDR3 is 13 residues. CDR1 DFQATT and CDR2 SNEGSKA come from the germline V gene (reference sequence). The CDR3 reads CSARGGGQETQYF.

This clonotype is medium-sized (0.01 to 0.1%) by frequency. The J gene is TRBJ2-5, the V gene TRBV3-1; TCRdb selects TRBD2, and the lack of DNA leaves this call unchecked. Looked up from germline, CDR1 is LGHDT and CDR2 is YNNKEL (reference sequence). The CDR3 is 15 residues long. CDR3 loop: CASSLGTGDQETQYF.

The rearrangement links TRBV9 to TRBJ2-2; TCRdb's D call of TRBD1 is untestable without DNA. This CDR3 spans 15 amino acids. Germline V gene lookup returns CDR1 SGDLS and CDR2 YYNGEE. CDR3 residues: CASSAHRGDTGELFF.

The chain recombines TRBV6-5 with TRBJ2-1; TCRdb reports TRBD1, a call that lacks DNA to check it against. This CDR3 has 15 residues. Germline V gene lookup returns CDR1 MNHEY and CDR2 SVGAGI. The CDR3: CASSLDRGHYNEQFF.

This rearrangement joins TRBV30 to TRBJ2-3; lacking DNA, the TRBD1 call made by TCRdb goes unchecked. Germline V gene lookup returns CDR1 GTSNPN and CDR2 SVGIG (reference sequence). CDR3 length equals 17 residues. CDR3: CAWSDGQGLFNADTQYF.

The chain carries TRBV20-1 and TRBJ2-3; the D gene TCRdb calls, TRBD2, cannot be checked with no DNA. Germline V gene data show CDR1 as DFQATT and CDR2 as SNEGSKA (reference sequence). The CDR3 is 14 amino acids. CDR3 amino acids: CSASASGVADTQYF.

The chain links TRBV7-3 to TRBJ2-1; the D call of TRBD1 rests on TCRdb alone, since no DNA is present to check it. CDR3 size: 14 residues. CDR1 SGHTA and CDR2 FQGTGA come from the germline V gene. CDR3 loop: CASSPGQSYNEQFF.

CDR3 loop: CASSQATSINLANTGELFF. J is TRBJ2-2 and V is TRBV4-1. Looked up from germline, CDR1 is MGHRA and CDR2 is YSYEKL. The CDR3 is made up of 19 amino acids.

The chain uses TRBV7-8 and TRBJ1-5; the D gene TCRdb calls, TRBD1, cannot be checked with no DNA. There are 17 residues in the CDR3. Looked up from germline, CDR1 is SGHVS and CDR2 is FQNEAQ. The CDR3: CASSLARDRGRNQPQHF.

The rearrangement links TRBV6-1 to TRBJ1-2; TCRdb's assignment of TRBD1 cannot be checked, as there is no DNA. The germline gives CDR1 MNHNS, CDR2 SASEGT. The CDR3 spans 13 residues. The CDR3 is CASSVRDTGGYTF.

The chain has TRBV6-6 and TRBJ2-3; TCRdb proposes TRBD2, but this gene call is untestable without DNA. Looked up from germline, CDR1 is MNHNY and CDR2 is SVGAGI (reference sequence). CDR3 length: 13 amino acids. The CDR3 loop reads CASSYSTRGEEYF.

CDR3 loop: CAWSEGTGSNQPQHF. The J gene is TRBJ1-5, the V gene TRBV30; TCRdb's D gene call, TRBD1, goes unchecked for lack of DNA. Germline lookup yields CDR1 GTSNPN and CDR2 SVGIG (reference sequence). CDR3 length equals 15 residues.

CDR3 loop: CSATGDTDTQYF. The chain employs TRBV20-1 and TRBJ2-3; the TRBD1 assignment by TCRdb is unverifiable without DNA. CDR3 length equals 12 residues. Germline V gene lookup returns CDR1 DFQATT and CDR2 SNEGSKA (reference sequence).

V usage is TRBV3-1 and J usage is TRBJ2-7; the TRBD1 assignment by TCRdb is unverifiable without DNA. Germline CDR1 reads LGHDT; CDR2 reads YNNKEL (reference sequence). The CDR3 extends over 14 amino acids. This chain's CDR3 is CASSRTGNSYEQYF.

CDR3 sequence: CATSGTGYGTDTQYF. The chain employs TRBV24-1 and TRBJ2-3; TCRdb's assignment of TRBD1 cannot be checked, as there is no DNA. The CDR3 is 15 residues long. Germline CDR1 and CDR2: KGHDR and SFDVKD.

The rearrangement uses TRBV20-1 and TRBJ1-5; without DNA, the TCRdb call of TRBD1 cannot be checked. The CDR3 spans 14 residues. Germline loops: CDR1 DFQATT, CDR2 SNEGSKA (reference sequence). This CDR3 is CSAYRTGRDQPQHF.

The CDR3 loop reads CASSPSTDHGYTF. This rearrangement joins TRBV5-6 to TRBJ1-2. The CDR3 is 13 residues long. Germline CDR1 and CDR2: SGHDT and YYEEEE. Using reference TRBV5-6 and TRBJ1-2 for the parts outside the CDR3, the full variable domain is DAGVTQSPTHLIKTRGQQVTLRCSPKSGHDTVSWYQQALGQGPQFIFQYYEEEERQRGNFPDRFSGHQFPNYSSELNVNALLLGDSALYLCASSPSTDHGYTFGSGTRLTVV.

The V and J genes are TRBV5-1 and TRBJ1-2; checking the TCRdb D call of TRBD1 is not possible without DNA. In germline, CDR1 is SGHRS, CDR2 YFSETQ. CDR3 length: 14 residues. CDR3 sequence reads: CASRAHGQGDGYTF.

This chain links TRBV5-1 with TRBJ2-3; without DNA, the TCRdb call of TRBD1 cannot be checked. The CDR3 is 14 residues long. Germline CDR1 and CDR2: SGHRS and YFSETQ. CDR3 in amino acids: CASSEQGHTDTQYF. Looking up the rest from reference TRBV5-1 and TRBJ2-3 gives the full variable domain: KAGVTQTPRYLIKTRGQQVTLSCSPISGHRSVSWYQQTPGQGLQFLFEYFSETQRNKGNFPGRFSGRQFSNSRSEMNVSTLELGDSALYLCASSEQGHTDTQYFGPGTRLTVL.

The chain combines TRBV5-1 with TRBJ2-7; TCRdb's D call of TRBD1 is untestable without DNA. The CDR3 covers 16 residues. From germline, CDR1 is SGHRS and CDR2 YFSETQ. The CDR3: CASSLGSGTASYEQYF.

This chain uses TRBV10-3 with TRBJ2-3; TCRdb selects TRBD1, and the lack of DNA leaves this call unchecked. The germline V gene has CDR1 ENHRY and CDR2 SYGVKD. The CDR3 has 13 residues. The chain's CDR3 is CAIKGQGSDTQYF.

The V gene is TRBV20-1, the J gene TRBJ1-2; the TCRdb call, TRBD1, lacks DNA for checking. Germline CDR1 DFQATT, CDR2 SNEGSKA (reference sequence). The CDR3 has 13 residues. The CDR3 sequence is CSAPAGASYGYTF.